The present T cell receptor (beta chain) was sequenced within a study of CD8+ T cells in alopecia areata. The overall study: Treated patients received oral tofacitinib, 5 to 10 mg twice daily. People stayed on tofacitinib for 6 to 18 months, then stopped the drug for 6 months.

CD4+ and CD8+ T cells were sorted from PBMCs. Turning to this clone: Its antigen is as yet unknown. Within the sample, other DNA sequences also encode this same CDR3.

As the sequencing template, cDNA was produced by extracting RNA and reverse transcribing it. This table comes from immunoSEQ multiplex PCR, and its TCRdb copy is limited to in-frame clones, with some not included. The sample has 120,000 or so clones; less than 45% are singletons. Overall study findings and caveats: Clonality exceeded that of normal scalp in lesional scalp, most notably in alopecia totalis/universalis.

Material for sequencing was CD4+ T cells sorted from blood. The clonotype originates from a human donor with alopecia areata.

The CDR3 is CSVGSGEQYF. Here the CDR3 DNA reads TGCAGCGTTGGGTCTGGGGAGCAGTACTTC. The genes are TRBV29-1 and TRBJ2-7; D gene ambiguous. With 4 bases removed from V and 7 bases from J, the gap between germline ends came to 8 bases. This CDR3 contains 10 residues. Germline CDR1 is SQVTM and CDR2 is ANQGSEA.